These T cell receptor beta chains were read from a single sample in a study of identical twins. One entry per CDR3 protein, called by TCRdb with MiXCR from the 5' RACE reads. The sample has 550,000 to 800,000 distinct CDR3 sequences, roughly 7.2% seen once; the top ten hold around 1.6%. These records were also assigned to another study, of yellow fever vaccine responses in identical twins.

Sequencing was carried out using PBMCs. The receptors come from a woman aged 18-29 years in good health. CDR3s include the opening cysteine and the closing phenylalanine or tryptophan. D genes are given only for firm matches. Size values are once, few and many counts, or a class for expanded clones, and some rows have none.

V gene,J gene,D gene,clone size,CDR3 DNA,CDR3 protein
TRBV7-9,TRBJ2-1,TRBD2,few,TGTGCCACTACGATTCCGCTAGCGGATCTACACAATGAGCAGTTCTTC,CATTIPLADLHNEQFF
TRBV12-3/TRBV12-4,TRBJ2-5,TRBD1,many,TGTGCCAGCAAAATGGGACAGTACCAAGAGACCCAGTACTTC,CASKMGQYQETQYF
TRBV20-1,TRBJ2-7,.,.,TGCAGTGCTAGAGCCCTCCTCTCCTACGAGCAGTACTTC,CSARALLSYEQYF
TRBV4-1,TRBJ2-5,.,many,TGCGCCAGCAGCCAAGATTCCGTTTCGCACATGGGTTCCCAGTACTTC,CASSQDSVSHMGSQYF
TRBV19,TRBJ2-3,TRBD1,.,TGTGCCACCACCACAGCCGGGACAGGCACAGATACGCAGTATTTT,CATTTAGTGTDTQYF
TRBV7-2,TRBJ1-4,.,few,TGTGCCAGCAGCTTAGGGGGGTTGGTCATTGAAAAACTGTTTTTT,CASSLGGLVIEKLFF
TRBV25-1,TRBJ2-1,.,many,TGTGCCAGCAGTGAATCAAGGCTACCTAGCAACAATGAGCAGTTCTTC,CASSESRLPSNNEQFF
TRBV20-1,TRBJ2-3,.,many,TGCAGTGCCCCCCCGCAATGGGGCACAGATACGCAGTATTTT,CSAPPQWGTDTQYF
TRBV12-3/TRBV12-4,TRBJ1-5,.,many,TGTGCCAGCAGCCGCTCGGAACCCCAGCATTTT,CASSRSEPQHF
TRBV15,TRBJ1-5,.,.,TGTGCCACCCAGCCAGGGTTTGGCAATCAGCACCAGCATTTT,CATQPGFGNQHQHF
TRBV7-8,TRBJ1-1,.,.,TGTGCCAGCAGCTTATATAAAGGGTTTGGGGACACTGAAGCTTTCTTT,CASSLYKGFGDTEAFF
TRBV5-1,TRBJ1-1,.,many,TGCGCCAGCAGCTTGGGTTCTGTATATCCGAACACTGAAGCTTTCTTT,CASSLGSVYPNTEAFF
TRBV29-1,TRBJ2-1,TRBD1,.,TGCAGCGTAGCCAGAGGCTGGACAGGGAAGGATGAGCAGTTCTTC,CSVARGWTGKDEQFF
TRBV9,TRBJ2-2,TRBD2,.,TGTGCCAGCAGCGTAGGACTAGCGGCCTCCGGGGAGCTGTTTTTT,CASSVGLAASGELFF
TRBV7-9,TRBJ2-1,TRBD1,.,TGTGCCAGCAGCCCTCCAACAGGGGGTTATAATGAGCAGTTCTTC,CASSPPTGGYNEQFF
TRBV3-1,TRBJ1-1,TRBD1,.,TGTGCCAGCAGCCGCAGGGGGTCGAACACTGAAGCTTTCTTT,CASSRRGSNTEAFF
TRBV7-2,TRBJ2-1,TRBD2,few,TGTGCCAGCAGCTCCGGACTAGAGGGGCAGTTCTTC,CASSSGLEGQFF
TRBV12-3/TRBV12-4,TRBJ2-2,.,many,TGTGCCAGCAGCTCCCAGGGATTTTCCGGGGAGCTGTTTTTT,CASSSQGFSGELFF
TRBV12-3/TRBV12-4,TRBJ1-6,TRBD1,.,TGTGCCAGCAGACGGAGGGAGGGACAGCAAAATTCACCCCTCCACTTT,CASRRREGQQNSPLHF
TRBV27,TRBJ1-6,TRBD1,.,TGTGCCAGCAGCACTTCTGGACAGGGAGGTTCACCCCTCCACTTT,CASSTSGQGGSPLHF
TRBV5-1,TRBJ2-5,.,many,TGCGCCAGCAGCCGCGGACAAAACGTCCAAGAGACCCAGTACTTC,CASSRGQNVQETQYF
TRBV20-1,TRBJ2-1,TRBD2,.,TGCAGTGCCCCCCCCGCGACTAGCGGGTCCTACAATGAGCAGTTCTTC,CSAPPATSGSYNEQFF
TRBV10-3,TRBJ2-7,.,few,TGTGCCATCAGTGAGTTTGGTAGCGGATATATGATTGGCTCCTACGAGCAGTACTTC,CAISEFGSGYMIGSYEQYF
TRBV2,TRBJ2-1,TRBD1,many,TGTGCCAGCACCTCTGATAGGGGGCTAGGTGAGCAGTTCTTC,CASTSDRGLGEQFF
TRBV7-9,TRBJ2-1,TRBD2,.,TGTGCCAGCAGCTTAGAACGACTAGCTTCCTACAATGAGCAGTTCTTC,CASSLERLASYNEQFF
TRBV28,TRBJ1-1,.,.,TGTGCCAGCAGTTGGGTCGTTGAGGTGACGAACACTGAAGCTTTCTTT,CASSWVVEVTNTEAFF
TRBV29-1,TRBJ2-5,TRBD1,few,TGCACCGGACAGGGGCCTCGGGGGACCCAGTACTTC,CTGQGPRGTQYF
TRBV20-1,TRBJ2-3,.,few,TGCAGTGCTAGAGATTACTTAGGGGGGAGCGCAGATACGCAGTATTTT,CSARDYLGGSADTQYF
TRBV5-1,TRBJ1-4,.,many,TGCGCCAGCAGCATGTCAGGGCCGGCGACTAATGAAAAACTGTTTTTT,CASSMSGPATNEKLFF
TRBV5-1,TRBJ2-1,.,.,TGCGCCAGCACCCTTCAGGGTTCCTACAATGAGCAGTTCTTC,CASTLQGSYNEQFF
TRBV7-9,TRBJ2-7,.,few,TGTGCCAGCAGCCCCCGGGGAGGGGGGGCTGGTGAGCAGTACTTC,CASSPRGGGAGEQYF
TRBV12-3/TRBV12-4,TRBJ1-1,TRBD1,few,TGTGCCAGCAGTCCAAGACAGGGGTGGAGGACTGAAGCTTTCTTT,CASSPRQGWRTEAFF
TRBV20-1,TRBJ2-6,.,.,TGCAGCCCGACTCCAGGGACTGGGGCCAACGTCCTGACTTTC,CSPTPGTGANVLTF
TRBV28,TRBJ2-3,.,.,TGTGCCAGCAGTGCGACCGGGACGGAGTTCACAGATACGCAGTATTTT,CASSATGTEFTDTQYF
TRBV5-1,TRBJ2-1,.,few,TGCGCCAGCAGCAGTGGACAGGGAGGGGGTGAGCAGTTCTTC,CASSSGQGGGEQFF
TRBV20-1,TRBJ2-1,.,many,TGCAGTGCTAGAGATCCCTCCTTAAGTAGCCTAAATGCCTACAATGAGCAGTTCTTC,CSARDPSLSSLNAYNEQFF
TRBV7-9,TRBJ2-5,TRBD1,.,TGTGCCAGCAGCGGAAGGACAGGGCATCAAGAGACCCAGTACTTC,CASSGRTGHQETQYF
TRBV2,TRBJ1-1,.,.,TGTGCCAGCAGTGAAGGAGGTGGGCCGATGAACACTGAAGCTTTCTTT,CASSEGGGPMNTEAFF
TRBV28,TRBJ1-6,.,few,TGTGCCAGCACCCTCAGGCAGATTAATTCACCCCTCCACTTT,CASTLRQINSPLHF
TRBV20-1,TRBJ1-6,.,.,TGCAGTGCCCGATCCGGGGCGTCCTATAATTCACCCCTCCACTTT,CSARSGASYNSPLHF
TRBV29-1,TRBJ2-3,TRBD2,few,TGCAGCGTTGGACTAGCGGGAGGTGCCACAGATACGCAGTATTTT,CSVGLAGGATDTQYF
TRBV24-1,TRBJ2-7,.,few,TGTGCCACCAGTGACCTCAGGGAGCCCTACGAGCAGTACTTC,CATSDLREPYEQYF
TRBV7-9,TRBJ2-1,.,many,TGTGCCAGCAGCCCGAAGGGGGGCGGCTACAATGAGCAGTTCTTC,CASSPKGGGYNEQFF
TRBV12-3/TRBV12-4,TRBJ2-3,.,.,TGTGCCAGCAGGGGAACGGCGACTAGCACAGATACGCAGTATTTT,CASRGTATSTDTQYF
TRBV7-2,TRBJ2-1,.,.,TGTGCCAGCAGCTTAGCGAACCGACTAGACAGCTCCTACAATGAGCAGTTCTTC,CASSLANRLDSSYNEQFF
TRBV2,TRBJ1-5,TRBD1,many,TGTGCCAGCAGTGATTATCGGGCGCTGACAGGGCAGCCCCAGCATTTT,CASSDYRALTGQPQHF
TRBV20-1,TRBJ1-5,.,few,TGCAGTGCGGAAGAAATAGAGGGCAATCAGCCCCAGCATTTT,CSAEEIEGNQPQHF
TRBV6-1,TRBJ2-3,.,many,TGTGCCAGCGGTGTCTTCGCCGCAGATACGCAGTATTTT,CASGVFAADTQYF
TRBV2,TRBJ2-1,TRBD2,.,TGTGCCAGCAGACGACTAGCGTCGCCGACTTACAATGAGCAGTTCTTC,CASRRLASPTYNEQFF
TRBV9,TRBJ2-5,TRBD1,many,TGTGCCAGCAGCCCTCGACAGGGGCAAGAGACCCAGTACTTC,CASSPRQGQETQYF
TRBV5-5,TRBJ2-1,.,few,TGTGCCAGCAGCTCCCGCGGGACCTTAGAGTCGAATGAGCAGTTCTTC,CASSSRGTLESNEQFF
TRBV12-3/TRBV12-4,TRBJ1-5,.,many,TGTGCCAGCAGTTTAGCAGGGGGCAATCAGCCCCAGCATTTT,CASSLAGGNQPQHF
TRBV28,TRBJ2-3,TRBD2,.,TGTGCCAGCAGTAATTCGCTAAAGGGGACTAGGTTTACGCAGTATTTT,CASSNSLKGTRFTQYF
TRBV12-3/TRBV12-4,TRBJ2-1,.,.,TGTGCCAGCAGTTACGGGGCGCATGAGCAGTTCTTC,CASSYGAHEQFF
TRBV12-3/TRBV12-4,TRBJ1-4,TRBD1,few,TGTGCCAGCAGGAAACAGGGGAGTGAAAAACTGTTTTTT,CASRKQGSEKLFF
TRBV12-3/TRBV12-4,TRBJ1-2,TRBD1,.,TGTGCCAGCAGTCAGGGACAGTATGGCTACACCTTC,CASSQGQYGYTF
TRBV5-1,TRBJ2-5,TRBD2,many,TGCGCCAGCAGCTTGTTCCTAGCGGGATCCGAAGAGACCCAGTACTTC,CASSLFLAGSEETQYF
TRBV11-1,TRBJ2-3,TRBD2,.,TGTGCCAGCAGCGACGGGACTAGCGGGGGGATTAGCACAGATACGCAGTATTTT,CASSDGTSGGISTDTQYF
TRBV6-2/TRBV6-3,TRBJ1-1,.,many,TGTGCCAGCAGTTTTAAAGAGAACACTGAAGCTTTCTTT,CASSFKENTEAFF
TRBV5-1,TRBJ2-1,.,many,TGCGCCACCTCTCCTGGGGGAAGCTCCTACAATGAGCAGTTCTTC,CATSPGGSSYNEQFF